These 18 T cell receptor beta chains share one sample of origin, sequenced in a study of tumor and adjacent non-tumor tissue in lung cancer. A modified ARM-PCR protocol with three rounds of nested PCR amplified TCRbeta. Each CDR3 protein is one row after TCRdb ran MiXCR on the multiplex PCR reads. The sample yields some 93,000 distinct CDR3 sequences, approximately 65% seen once. No cell sorting was done before RNA was extracted from the tissue. The source material was lung tumor tissue. The receptors here all came from a man aged 55 to 69 with non-small cell lung cancer.

This chain uses TRBV6-6 with TRBJ1-5; D is perhaps TRBD1 (5 bases). Trimming cost V 3 bases and J 14 bases, with 20 bases left between them. Germline CDR1 MNHNY, CDR2 SVGAGI (reference sequence). This CDR3 has 14 residues. CDR3 sequence: CASSYQGSNQSEHF. In DNA form, the CDR3 reads TGTGCCAGCAGTTATCAGGGTTCAAATCAGTCCGAGCATTTT.

This chain joins TRBV6-2 or TRBV6-3 and TRBJ2-1; the D gene is possibly TRBD2 (6 bases). CDR1 MNHEY and CDR2 SVGEGT come from the germline V gene. V was pared by 9 bases and J by 7 bases, with 10 bases between. The CDR3 runs 11 residues. The CDR3 loop is CARSGGNEQFF. Here the CDR3 DNA reads TGTGCCAGGAGTGGAGGGAATGAGCAGTTCTTC.

As concerns this clonotype: One end of the junction does not line up with germline, which may come from a read error. The chain carries TRBV20-1 and TRBJ2-1; D call uncertain. Germline assignment: CDR1 DFQATT and CDR2 SNEGSKA (reference sequence). This CDR3 is 12 amino acids long. In nucleotides, the CDR3 is TGCAGTGTTAGAGTACAGAACAATGAGCAGTTCTTC. It is translated as CSVRVQNNEQFF.

In its sample, this clonotype was seen once. The genes are TRBV4-1 and TRBJ1-3; D ambiguous. The CDR3 loop spans 16 amino acids. The germline gives CDR1 MGHRA, CDR2 YSYEKL. V lost 4 bases and J 7 bases, leaving 20 bases between the germline ends. The DNA for the CDR3 is TGCGCCAGCAGCCGAGAAGAACACCGCTCTGTGAACACCATATATTTT. Protein sequence: CASSREEHRSVNTIYF.

This clonotype has ten or more counts. This sequence joins TRBV12-3 or TRBV12-4 and TRBJ1-1; maybe TRBD1 (6 bases). V was clipped by 2 bases and J by 4 bases, with 11 bases between them. The CDR3 sequence is 14 residues long. The CDR3 sequence is CASSLMPGATEAFF. The CDR3 DNA sequence: TGTGCCAGCAGTTTAATGCCAGGGGCCACTGAAGCTTTCTTT.

Turning to this clonotype: Since a much larger clone is just one base distant, this may be a read error. This sequence joins TRBV2 and TRBJ1-6; 9 bases map to TRBD1. The CDR3 has 13 amino acids. The germline CDR1 and CDR2 sequences are SNHLY and FYNNEI. CDR3 region: CACRDRDNSLLHF. Here the CDR3 DNA reads TGTGCCTGCCGGGACAGGGATAATTCACTCCTCCACTTT.

The chain joins TRBV28 to TRBJ2-2; perhaps D is TRBD1 or TRBD2 (5 bases each). The germline V gene encodes CDR1 MDHEN and CDR2 SYDVKM. CDR3 length: 16 residues. Trimming removed 7 bases at V and 2 bases at J, with 17 bases between. CDR3 in DNA: TGTGCCAGCATTTTTTTAGGGACGGCAAACACCGGGGAGCTGTTTTTT. It encodes CASIFLGTANTGELFF.

The genes are TRBV28 and TRBJ2-5; D gene unclear. V was trimmed by 5 bases and J by 6 bases, leaving 22 bases between them. Per the germline V gene, CDR1 is MDHEN and CDR2 is SYDVKM. This CDR3 has 16 amino acids. The DNA of the CDR3 is TGTGCCAGCAGTCCGCCTAGATTGTGGGATGGAAAGACCCAGTACTTC. It codes for CASSPPRLWDGKTQYF.

On this clonotype: This sequence may be a read error, since a much larger clone differs from it by one base. This chain connects TRBV20-1 to TRBJ1-1; 7 nucleotides align to TRBD1. This CDR3 contains 15 residues. Per germline, CDR1 DFQATT and CDR2 SNEGSKA (reference sequence). Trimming cost V 5 bases and J 7 bases; bases outside gene matches: 16. CDR3 coding DNA: TGCAGTGCTCAGCCGCCCACAGGGGCCAAACATGAAGCTTTCTTT. This translates into CSAQPPTGAKHEAFF.

The CDR3 DNA sequence: TGCGGTGCAGACCGGGATGGCTACACCTTC. Protein: CGADRDGYTF. The chain links TRBV29-1 to TRBJ1-2; no definite D call. Germline V lookup: CDR1 SQVTM, CDR2 ANQGSEA. The CDR3 has 10 amino acids.

This clonotype was counted ten times or more. CDR3 region: CAISEAGAGTEAFF. The CDR3, as DNA: TGTGCCATCAGTGAAGCGGGGGCGGGCACTGAAGCTTTCTTT. The chain employs TRBV10-3 and TRBJ1-1; D is perhaps TRBD1 (6 bases). The CDR3 has 14 residues. Germline V gene data show CDR1 as ENHRY and CDR2 as SYGVKD. Trimming pared 3 bases from V and 4 bases from J, leaving 12 bases between.

Note on this clonotype: The germline gene is not matched at one end of the junction; a read error may be the cause. This CDR3 reads CSARDAGRYNKQFF. CDR3 nucleotide sequence: TGCAGTGCTAGAGATGCGGGCAGATACAATAAGCAATTCTTC. The rearrangement links TRBV20-1 to TRBJ2-1, with D possibly matching TRBD2 (5 bases). This CDR3 has 14 residues. Germline-derived CDR1 and CDR2 are DFQATT and SNEGSKA (reference sequence).

With regard to this clonotype: Just one base apart from a much larger clone, this may be a read error. The gene calls are TRBV7-9 and TRBJ1-2, with no clear D. Deletions cut 5 bases from V and 10 bases from J, with 11 bases between. The germline CDR1 and CDR2 sequences are SEHNR and FQNEAQ (reference sequence). The CDR3 is made up of 11 amino acids. The CDR3 sequence: CASSPGLDYTF. The CDR3 nucleotides read TGTGCCAGCAGCCCCGGGCTAGACTACACCTTC.

Concerning this clonotype: A junction end diverges from the germline sequence, so it may reflect a read error. The J gene is TRBJ2-1, the V gene TRBV6-2 or TRBV6-3; 9 positions match TRBD2. This CDR3 comprises 14 residues. CDR1 is MNHEY, CDR2 SVGEGT, per germline. The CDR3 DNA reads TGTGCCAGCGCCGCGACGGGACTAGCCAATAAGCAGTTCTTC. Protein sequence: CASAATGLANKQFF.

Comments on this clonotype: This may stem from a read error, because a much larger clone lies one nucleotide away. The chain has TRBV11-2 and TRBJ2-2; D is perhaps TRBD1 (7 bases). CDR3 length: 18 residues. Germline V gene lookup returns CDR1 SGHAT and CDR2 FQNNGV. For the CDR3, the DNA is TGTGCCAGCAGCTCCTCAGGATGGAGGGGGCCCCTCACCGGGAAGCTGTTTTTT. Encoded protein: CASSSSGWRGPLTGKLFF.

On this clonotype: In this CDR3 the conserved last residue, phenylalanine or tryptophan, is missing, so a read error is likely. It is unclear where the CDR3 begins or ends on the DNA, so no DNA is shown, and the CDR3 is as TCRdb lists it. The chain couples TRBV6-5 to TRBJ2-5; the table's D gene call, TRBD1, was not cross checked with the DNA. Germline V CDR1 and CDR2: MNHEY, SVGAGI. The length of the CDR3 is 14 amino acids, counting both ends. CDR3 in amino acids: CATSEQGAEETQHS.

In the case of this clonotype: The junction departs from germline at one end; a sequencing error may be responsible. The chain employs TRBV18 and TRBJ2-2; 8 bases are a match to TRBD2. Germline CDR1 KGHSH, CDR2 LQKENI. The CDR3 is 16 amino acids. The CDR3 coding sequence is TGTGCCAACTCACCACCGAGCGGGGGATTCACCGGGGAGCTGTTTTTT. As protein: CANSPPSGGFTGELFF.

To note about this clonotype: The CDR3 does not close with the conserved phenylalanine or tryptophan, likely indicating a read error. The chain carries TRBV28 and TRBJ2-3, with 11 bases lining up with TRBD1. V gave up 6 bases and J gave up 4 bases; unmatched junction bases: 9. The V gene's germline CDR1 is MDHEN and CDR2 SYDVKM. The CDR3 extends over 16 amino acids. The CDR3 spells CASSGAGTGGADTQYS. The CDR3, as DNA: TGTGCCAGCAGCGGCGCCGGGACAGGGGGTGCAGATACGCAGTATTCT.